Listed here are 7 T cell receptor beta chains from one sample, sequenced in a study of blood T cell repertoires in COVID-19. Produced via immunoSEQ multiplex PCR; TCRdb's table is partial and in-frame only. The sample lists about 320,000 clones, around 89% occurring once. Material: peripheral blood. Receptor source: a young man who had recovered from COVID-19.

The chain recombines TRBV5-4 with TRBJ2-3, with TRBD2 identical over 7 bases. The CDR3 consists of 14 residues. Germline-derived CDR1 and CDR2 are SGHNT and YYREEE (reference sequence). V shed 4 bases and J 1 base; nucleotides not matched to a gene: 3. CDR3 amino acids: CASSATSRTDTQYF. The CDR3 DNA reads TGTGCCAGCAGCGCGACTAGCCGCACAGATACGCAGTATTTT.

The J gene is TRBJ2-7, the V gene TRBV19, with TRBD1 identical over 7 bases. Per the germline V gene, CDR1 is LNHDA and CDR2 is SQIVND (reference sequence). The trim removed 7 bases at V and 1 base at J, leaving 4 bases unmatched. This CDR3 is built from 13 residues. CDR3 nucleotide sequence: TGTGCCAGTACGACAGGGACATCCTACGAGCAGTACTTC. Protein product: CASTTGTSYEQYF.

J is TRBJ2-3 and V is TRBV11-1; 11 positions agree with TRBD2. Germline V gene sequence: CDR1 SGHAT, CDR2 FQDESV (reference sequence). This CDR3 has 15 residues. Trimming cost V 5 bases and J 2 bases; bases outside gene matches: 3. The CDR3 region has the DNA TGTGCCAGCAGCCTACTAGCGGGGGTCACAGATACGCAGTATTTT. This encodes CASSLLAGVTDTQYF. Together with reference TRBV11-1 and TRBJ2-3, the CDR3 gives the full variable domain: EAEVAQSPRYKITEKSQAVAFWCDPISGHATLYWYRQILGQGPELLVQFQDESVVDDSQLPKDRFSAERLKGVDSTLKIQPAELGDSAMYLCASSLLAGVTDTQYFGPGTRLTVL.

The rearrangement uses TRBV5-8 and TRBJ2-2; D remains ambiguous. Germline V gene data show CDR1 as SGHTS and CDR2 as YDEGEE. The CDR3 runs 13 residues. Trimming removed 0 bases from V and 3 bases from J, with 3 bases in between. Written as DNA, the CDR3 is TGTGCCAGCAGCTTGGCCGACACCGGGGAGCTGTTTTTT. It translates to CASSLADTGELFF. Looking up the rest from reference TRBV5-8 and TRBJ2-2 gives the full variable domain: EAGVTQSPTHLIKTRGQQATLRCSPISGHTSVYWYQQALGLGLQFLLWYDEGEERNRGNFPPRFSGRQFPNYSSELNVNALELEDSALYLCASSLADTGELFFGEGSRLTVL.

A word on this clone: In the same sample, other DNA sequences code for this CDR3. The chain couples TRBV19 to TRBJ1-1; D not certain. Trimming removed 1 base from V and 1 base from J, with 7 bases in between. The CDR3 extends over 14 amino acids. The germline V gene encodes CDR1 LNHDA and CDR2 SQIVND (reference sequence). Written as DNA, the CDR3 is TGTGCCAGTAGTATAGGTCCAGGGAACACTGAAGCTTTCTTT. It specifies CASSIGPGNTEAFF.

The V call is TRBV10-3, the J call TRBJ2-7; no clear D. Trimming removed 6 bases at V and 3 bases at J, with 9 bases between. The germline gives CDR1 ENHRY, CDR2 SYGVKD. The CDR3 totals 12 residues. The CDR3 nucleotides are TGTGCCATCAGGAGGATTGGCTACGAGCAGTACTTC. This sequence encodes CAIRRIGYEQYF.

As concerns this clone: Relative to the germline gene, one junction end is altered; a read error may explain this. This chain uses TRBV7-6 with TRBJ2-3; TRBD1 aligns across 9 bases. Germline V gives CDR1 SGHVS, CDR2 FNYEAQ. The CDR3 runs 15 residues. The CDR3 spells CASNLGTGHGDTQYF. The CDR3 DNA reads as TGTGCCAGCAACTTAGGGACAGGGCATGGAGATACGCAGTATTTT.